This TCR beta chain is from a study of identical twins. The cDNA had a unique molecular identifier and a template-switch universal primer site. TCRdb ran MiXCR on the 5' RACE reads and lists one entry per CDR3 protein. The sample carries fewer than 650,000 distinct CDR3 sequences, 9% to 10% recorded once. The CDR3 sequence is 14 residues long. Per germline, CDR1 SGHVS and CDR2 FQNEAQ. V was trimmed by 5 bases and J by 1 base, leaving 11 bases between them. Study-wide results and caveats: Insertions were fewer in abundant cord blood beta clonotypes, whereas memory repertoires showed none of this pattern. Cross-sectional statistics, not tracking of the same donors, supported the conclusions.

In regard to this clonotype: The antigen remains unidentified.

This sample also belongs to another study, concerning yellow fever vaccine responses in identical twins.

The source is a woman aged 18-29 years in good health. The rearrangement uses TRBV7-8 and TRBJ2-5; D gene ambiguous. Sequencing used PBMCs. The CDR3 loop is CASSPDEAQETQYF. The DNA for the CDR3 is TGTGCCAGCAGCCCGGACGAGGCCCAAGAGACCCAGTACTTC.